The 9 T cell receptor beta chains below were found in one sample sequenced in a study of T cell responses to AZD1222 COVID-19 vaccine. Using immunoSEQ multiplex PCR, the repertoire was profiled, and TCRdb retains in-frame clones only, with some absent. This sample has under 150,000 clones, with roughly 91% found just once. The material was peripheral blood, obtained on day 0 of AZD1222 vaccination. The receptors were gathered from an adult in good health.

The chain links TRBV2 to TRBJ1-2; 12 bases align to TRBD1. The CDR3 contains 16 residues. The germline CDR1 and CDR2 sequences are SNHLY and FYNNEI. V was clipped by 0 bases and J by 8 bases; unmatched bases: 7. As DNA, the CDR3 is TGTGCCAGCAGTGAAGCGTGGGGACAGGGGGCAAACGGCTACACCTTC. Translated, it gives CASSEAWGQGANGYTF.

The V gene is TRBV9, the J gene TRBJ2-1, with TRBD2 identical over 16 bases. The V gene end was trimmed by 3 bases and the J gene end by 7 bases; junction bases not matched to a gene: 10. Germline V CDR1 and CDR2: SGDLS, YYNGEE. There are 18 residues in the CDR3. CDR3 coding DNA: TGTGCCAGCAGCGGCCGCGGGACTAGCGGGAGGGGCGGGAATGAGCAGTTCTTC. Protein sequence: CASSGRGTSGRGGNEQFF.

The chain has TRBV9 and TRBJ2-1; 8 bases are shared with TRBD2. This CDR3 has 17 residues. The V gene's germline CDR1 is SGDLS and CDR2 YYNGEE. V dropped 4 bases and J dropped 9; count of bases not matched to a gene: 18. The CDR3 loop is CASSPIHSGGRAGEQFF. The DNA of the CDR3 is TGTGCCAGCAGCCCCATTCACAGCGGGGGCCGCGCTGGTGAGCAGTTCTTC.

The chain combines TRBV2 with TRBJ2-7, with TRBD2 as a possible D gene (6 bases). Germline CDR1 and CDR2: SNHLY and FYNNEI. Trimming removed 4 bases from V and 5 bases from J, with 12 bases in between. This CDR3 comprises 13 residues. The CDR3 loop is CASSVGTHDEQYF. CDR3 nucleotides: TGTGCCAGCAGTGTCGGGACTCACGACGAGCAGTACTTC.

The chain employs TRBV14 and TRBJ2-1, with 12 nucleotides matching TRBD2. CDR3 length equals 17 residues. Germline CDR1 reads SGHDN; CDR2 reads FVKESK. After removal of 2 bases from V and 5 bases from J, the junction contained 7 bases not matched to a gene. CDR3: CASSQRRTSGMNNEQFF. CDR3 coding DNA: TGTGCCAGCAGCCAACGCAGGACTAGCGGGATGAACAATGAGCAGTTCTTC.

This chain uses TRBV5-4 with TRBJ1-1; D call uncertain. The CDR3 loop spans 13 amino acids. The germline V gene has CDR1 SGHNT and CDR2 YYREEE (reference sequence). The V and J ends lost 1 base and 4 bases respectively, with 8 bases between them. The CDR3, as DNA: TGTGCCAGCAGCTTGTCAAGAGGCACTGAAGCTTTCTTT. Its translation: CASSLSRGTEAFF.

The chain uses TRBV30 and TRBJ1-2; 8 positions match TRBD1. The V and J ends lost 6 bases and 8 bases, in that order; junction bases with no gene match: 14. The CDR3 length is 14 residues. Per germline, CDR1 GTSNPN and CDR2 SVGIG (reference sequence). CDR3 nucleotide sequence: TGTGCCTGCACCGGTGCGGACAGGGCTGGCGGCTACACCTTC. Translation: CACTGADRAGGYTF.

This chain connects TRBV12-3 or TRBV12-4 to TRBJ2-1, with D possibly TRBD1 on 5 matching bases. Trimming took off 8 bases at V and 1 base at J, with 6 bases between the two ends. The CDR3 sequence is 12 residues long. In nucleotides, the CDR3 is TGTGCCAGCCAGGGATCCTACAATGAGCAGTTCTTC. Translating gives CASQGSYNEQFF.

This sequence joins TRBV4-3 and TRBJ1-2, with 7 positions matching TRBD1. The CDR3 runs 16 residues. Germline values: CDR1 LGHNA, CDR2 YSLEER. Trimming took 0 bases from V and 4 from J; bases not matched to a gene: 8. The CDR3 region is CASSQDQNRGAYGYTF. CDR3 in DNA: TGCGCCAGCAGCCAAGATCAGAACAGGGGAGCCTATGGCTACACCTTC.